The next 2 T cell receptor beta chains were all read from a single sample in a study of blood T cell repertoires in COVID-19. The data were produced by immunoSEQ multiplex PCR, yet TCRdb's version contains in-frame clones alone and is incomplete. Of around 120,000 clones listed, 60% to 85% are singletons. Material: peripheral blood. The receptor source for this set is a man aged 65 to 85 with acute or convalescent COVID-19.

This clone appeared a few times. This chain joins TRBV2 and TRBJ2-3; D is possibly TRBD2 (6 bases). Germline V gene sequence: CDR1 SNHLY, CDR2 FYNNEI. The CDR3 runs to 15 residues. The ends were cut back, 5 bases at V and 6 bases at J, with 18 bases in the middle. The CDR3 sequence: CASSSGRGEGDTQYF. For the CDR3, the DNA is TGTGCCAGCAGTTCAGGGCGGGGCGAGGGGGATACGCAGTATTTT.

The chain combines TRBV4-1 with TRBJ2-2, with 7 bases lining up with TRBD1. Germline CDR1 reads MGHRA; CDR2 reads YSYEKL. Trimming removed 1 base from V and 5 bases from J; junction bases left unmatched: 4. The CDR3 is 15 amino acids. The CDR3 DNA follows: TGCGCCAGCAGCCAAGGACAGGGTTTTACCGGGGAGCTGTTTTTT. Its translation is CASSQGQGFTGELFF.